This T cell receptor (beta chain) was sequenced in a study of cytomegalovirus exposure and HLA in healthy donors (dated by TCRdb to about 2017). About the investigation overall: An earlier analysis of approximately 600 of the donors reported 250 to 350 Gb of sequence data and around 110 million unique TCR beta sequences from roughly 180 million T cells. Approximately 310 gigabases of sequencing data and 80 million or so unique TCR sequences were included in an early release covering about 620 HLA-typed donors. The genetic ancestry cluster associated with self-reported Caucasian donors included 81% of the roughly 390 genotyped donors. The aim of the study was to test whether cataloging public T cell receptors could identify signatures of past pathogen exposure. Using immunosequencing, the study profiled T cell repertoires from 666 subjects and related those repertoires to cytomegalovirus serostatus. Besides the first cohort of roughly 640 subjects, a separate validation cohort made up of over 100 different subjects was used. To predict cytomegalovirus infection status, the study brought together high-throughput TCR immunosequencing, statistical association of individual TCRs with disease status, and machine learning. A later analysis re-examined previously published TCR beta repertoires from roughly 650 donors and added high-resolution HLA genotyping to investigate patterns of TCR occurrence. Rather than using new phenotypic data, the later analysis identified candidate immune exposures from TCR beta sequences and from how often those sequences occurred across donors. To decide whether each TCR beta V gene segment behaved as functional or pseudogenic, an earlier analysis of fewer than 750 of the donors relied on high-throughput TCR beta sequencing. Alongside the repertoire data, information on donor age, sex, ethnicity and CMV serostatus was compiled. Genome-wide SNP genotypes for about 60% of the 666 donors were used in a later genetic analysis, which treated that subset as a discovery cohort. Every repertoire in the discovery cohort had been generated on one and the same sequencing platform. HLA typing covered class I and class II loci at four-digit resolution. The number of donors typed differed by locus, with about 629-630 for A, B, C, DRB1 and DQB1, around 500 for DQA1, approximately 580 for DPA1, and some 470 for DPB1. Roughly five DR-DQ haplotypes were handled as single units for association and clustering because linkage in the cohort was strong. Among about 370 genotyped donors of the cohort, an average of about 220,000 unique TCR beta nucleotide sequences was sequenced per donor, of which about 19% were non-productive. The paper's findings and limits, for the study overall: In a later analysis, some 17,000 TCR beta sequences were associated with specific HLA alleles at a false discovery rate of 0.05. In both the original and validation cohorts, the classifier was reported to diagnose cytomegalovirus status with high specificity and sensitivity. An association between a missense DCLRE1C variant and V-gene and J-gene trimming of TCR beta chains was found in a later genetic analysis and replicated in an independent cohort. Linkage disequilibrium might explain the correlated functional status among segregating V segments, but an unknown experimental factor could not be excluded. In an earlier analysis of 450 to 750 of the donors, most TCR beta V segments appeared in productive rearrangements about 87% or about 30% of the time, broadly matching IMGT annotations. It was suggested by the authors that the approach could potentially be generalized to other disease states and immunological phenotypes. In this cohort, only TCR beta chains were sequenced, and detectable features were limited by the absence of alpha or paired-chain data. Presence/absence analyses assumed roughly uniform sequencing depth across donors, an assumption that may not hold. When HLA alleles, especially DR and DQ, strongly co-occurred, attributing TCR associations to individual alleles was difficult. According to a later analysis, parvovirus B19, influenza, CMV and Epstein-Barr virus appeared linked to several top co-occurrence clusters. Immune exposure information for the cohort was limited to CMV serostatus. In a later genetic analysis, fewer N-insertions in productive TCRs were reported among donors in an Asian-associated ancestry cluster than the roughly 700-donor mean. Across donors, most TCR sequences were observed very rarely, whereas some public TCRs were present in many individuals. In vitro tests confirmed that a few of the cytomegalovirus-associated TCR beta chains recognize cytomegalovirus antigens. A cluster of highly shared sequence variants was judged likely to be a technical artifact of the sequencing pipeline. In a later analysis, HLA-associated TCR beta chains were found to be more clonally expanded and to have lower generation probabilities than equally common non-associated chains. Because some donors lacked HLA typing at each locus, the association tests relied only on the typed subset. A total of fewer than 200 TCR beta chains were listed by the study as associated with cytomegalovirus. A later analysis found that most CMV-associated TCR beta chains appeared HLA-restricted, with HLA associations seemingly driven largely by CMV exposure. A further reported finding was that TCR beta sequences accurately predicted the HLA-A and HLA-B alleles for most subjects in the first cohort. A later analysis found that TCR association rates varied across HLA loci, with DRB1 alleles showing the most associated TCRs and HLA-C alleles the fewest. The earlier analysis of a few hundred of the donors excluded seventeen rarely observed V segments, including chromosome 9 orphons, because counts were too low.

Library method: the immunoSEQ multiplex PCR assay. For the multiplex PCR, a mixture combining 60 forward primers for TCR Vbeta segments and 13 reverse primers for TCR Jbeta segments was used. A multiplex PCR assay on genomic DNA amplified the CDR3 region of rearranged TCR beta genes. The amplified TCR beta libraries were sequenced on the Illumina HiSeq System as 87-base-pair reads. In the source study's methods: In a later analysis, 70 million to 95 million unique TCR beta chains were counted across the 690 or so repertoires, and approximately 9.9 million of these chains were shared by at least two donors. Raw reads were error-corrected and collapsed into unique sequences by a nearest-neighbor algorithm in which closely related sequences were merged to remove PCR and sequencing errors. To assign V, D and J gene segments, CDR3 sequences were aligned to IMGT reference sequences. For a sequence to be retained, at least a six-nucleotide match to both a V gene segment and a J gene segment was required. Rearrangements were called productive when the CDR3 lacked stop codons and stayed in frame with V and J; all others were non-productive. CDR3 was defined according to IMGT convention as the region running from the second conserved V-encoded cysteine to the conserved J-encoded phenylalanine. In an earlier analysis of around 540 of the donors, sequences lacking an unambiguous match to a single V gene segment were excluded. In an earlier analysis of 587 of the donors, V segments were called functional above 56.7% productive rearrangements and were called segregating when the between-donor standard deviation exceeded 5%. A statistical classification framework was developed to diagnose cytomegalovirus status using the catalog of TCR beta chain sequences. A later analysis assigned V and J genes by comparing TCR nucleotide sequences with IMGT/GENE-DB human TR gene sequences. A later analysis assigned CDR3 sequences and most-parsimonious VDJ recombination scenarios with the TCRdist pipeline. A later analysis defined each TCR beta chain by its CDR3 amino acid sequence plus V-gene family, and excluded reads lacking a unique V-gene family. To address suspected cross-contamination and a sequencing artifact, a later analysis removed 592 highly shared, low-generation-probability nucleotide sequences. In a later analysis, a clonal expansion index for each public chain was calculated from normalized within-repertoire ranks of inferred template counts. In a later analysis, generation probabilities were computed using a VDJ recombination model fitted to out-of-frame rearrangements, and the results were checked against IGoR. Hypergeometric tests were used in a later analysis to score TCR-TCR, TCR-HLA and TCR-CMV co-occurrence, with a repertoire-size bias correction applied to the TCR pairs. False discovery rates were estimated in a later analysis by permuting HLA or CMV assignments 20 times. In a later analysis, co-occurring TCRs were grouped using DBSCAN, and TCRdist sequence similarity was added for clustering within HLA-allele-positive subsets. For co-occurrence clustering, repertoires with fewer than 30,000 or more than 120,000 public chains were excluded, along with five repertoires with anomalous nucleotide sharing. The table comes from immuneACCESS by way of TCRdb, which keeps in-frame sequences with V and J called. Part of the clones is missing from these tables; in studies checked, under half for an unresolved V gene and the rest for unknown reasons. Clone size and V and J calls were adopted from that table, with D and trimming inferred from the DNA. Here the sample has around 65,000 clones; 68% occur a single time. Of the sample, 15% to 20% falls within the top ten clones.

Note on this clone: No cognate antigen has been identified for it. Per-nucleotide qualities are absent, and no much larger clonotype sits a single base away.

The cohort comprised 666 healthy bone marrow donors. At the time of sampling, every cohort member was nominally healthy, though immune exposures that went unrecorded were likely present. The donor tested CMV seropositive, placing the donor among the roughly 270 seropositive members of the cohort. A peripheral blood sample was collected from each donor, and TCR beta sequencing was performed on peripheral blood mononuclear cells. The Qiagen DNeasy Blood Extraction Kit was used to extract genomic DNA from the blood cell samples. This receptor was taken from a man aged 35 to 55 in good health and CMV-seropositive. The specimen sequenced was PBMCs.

The CDR3 protein is CASSQGTSGLTDTQYF. At the DNA level, the sequence is TGCGCCAGCAGCCAAGGGACTAGCGGACTCACAGATACGCAGTATTTT. The V gene is TRBV4-3 and the J gene is TRBJ2-3; 10 nucleotides in the junction match TRBD2. V trim: 1 base; J trim: 2 bases; unmatched bases: 3. The CDR3 goes from the cysteine to the phenylalanine over 16 residues. Only the CDR3 DNA is retained, 48 bases long and in frame from the first base. Via the germline V gene, CDR1 is LGHNA and CDR2 YSLEER.